Below, 24 T cell receptor beta chains from the same sample are listed, as sequenced in a study of CD8 T cells in ankylosing spondylitis. MiXCR was run by TCRdb on the 5' RACE reads, yielding one entry per CDR3 protein. The data hold a few hundred thousand distinct CDR3 sequences, with 20% observed a single time. The sample taken for sequencing was blood, either unsorted or a sorted T cell fraction (not recorded which). The receptors derive from a male donor with ankylosing spondylitis or in good health (not recorded which).

A few counts support this clonotype. This chain links TRBV10-3 with TRBJ2-5, with D maybe TRBD2 (5 bases). In germline, CDR1 is ENHRY, CDR2 SYGVKD. The CDR3 runs 17 residues. The V end lost 0 bases, the J end lost 1 base, and 15 bases lay between the germline ends. Written as DNA, the CDR3 is TGTGCCATCAGTGAGTCGAGAGTCACTAGTCCCCAAGAGACCCAGTACTTC. As protein: CAISESRVTSPQETQYF.

This clonotype appeared a few times. The chain couples TRBV10-3 to TRBJ2-5, with 12 bases that match TRBD2. Germline V gene lookup returns CDR1 ENHRY and CDR2 SYGVKD. The CDR3 loop spans 15 amino acids. Losses at the gene ends were 2 bases for V and 4 bases for J; bases not matched to a gene: 2. CDR3 protein: CAISEMGLAGETQYF. CDR3 nucleotide sequence: TGTGCCATCAGTGAGATGGGACTAGCGGGAGAGACCCAGTACTTC.

V is TRBV9 and J is TRBJ1-6, with 9 bases identical to TRBD1. This CDR3 has 16 residues. The germline CDR1 and CDR2 sequences are SGDLS and YYNGEE. V lost 4 bases, J lost 10 bases, and 12 bases stayed unmatched. CDR3 bases: TGTGCCAGCAGCCGAGGGGGGACAGGGAGAAAATCACCCCTCCACTTT. It is translated as CASSRGGTGRKSPLHF.

This clonotype was counted once. The chain recombines TRBV12-3 or TRBV12-4 with TRBJ2-2; D is undetermined. The V gene lost 1 base and the J gene lost 6 bases, with 12 bases spanning the gap. The CDR3 covers 15 residues. CDR3 nucleotides: TGTGCCAGCAGTTTAGTGCTGGACCTGCCCGGGGAGCTGTTTTTT. Amino acid sequence: CASSLVLDLPGELFF.

This clonotype has just a few counts. The chain carries TRBV3-1 and TRBJ1-1; 7 bases are shared with TRBD1. The germline V gene encodes CDR1 LGHDT and CDR2 YNNKEL (reference sequence). The CDR3 sequence is 17 residues long. Trimming took 2 bases from V and 0 from J; bases not matched to a gene: 9. The CDR3 reads CASSQFGTAFMNTEAFF. DNA for the CDR3: TGTGCCAGCAGCCAATTCGGGACAGCCTTCATGAACACTGAAGCTTTCTTT.

This clonotype was counted ten times or more. The chain couples TRBV3-1 to TRBJ2-3; TRBD2 matches at 11 bases. The V and J ends lost 6 bases and 0 bases, in that order; junction bases with no gene match: 2. Looked up from germline, CDR1 is LGHDT and CDR2 is YNNKEL (reference sequence). This CDR3 is 15 amino acids long. DNA of the CDR3: TGTGCCAGCAGTCGGACTAGCGGGAGCACAGATACGCAGTATTTT. Amino acids: CASSRTSGSTDTQYF.

The table lists this clonotype with a few counts. This rearrangement joins TRBV12-3 or TRBV12-4 to TRBJ2-2; 7 bases are a match to TRBD1. The CDR3 sequence is 14 residues long. V shed 6 bases, J shed 1 base, and the junction held 2 bases outside the gene matches. Here the CDR3 reads CASRGQLNTGELFF. CDR3 sequence (DNA): TGTGCCAGCAGGGGACAGTTGAACACCGGGGAGCTGTTTTTT.

A few counts support this clonotype. The J gene is TRBJ1-1, the V gene TRBV24-1; a possible D gene is TRBD1 (5 bases). Germline CDR1 is KGHDR and CDR2 is SFDVKD. The CDR3 is 15 residues long. V was cut by 3 bases and J by 1 base, with 11 bases left in between. The CDR3 protein is CATSDRGEGNTEAFF. CDR3 DNA sequence: TGTGCCACCAGTGATAGGGGTGAGGGGAACACTGAAGCTTTCTTT.

The rearrangement joins TRBV4-1 to TRBJ2-2; D may be TRBD2 (5 bases). V was shortened by 0 bases and J by 0 bases, with 11 bases between the two germline ends. The CDR3 is 17 residues long. Per germline, CDR1 MGHRA and CDR2 YSYEKL. The CDR3 region has the DNA TGCGCCAGCAGCCAAGATAGGAGCGGAGCGAACACCGGGGAGCTGTTTTTT. Amino acids: CASSQDRSGANTGELFF.

V and J are TRBV14 and TRBJ2-2; a possible D gene is TRBD1 (6 bases). Trimming removed 2 bases from V and 7 bases from J, with 11 bases in between. This CDR3 is built from 14 residues. The germline CDR1 and CDR2 sequences are SGHDN and FVKESK. The CDR3 spells CASSQQGIGGELFF. Here the CDR3 DNA reads TGTGCCAGCAGCCAACAGGGGATCGGCGGGGAGCTGTTTTTT.

Comment on this clonotype: One end of the junction fails to match germline, which may point to a read error. The rearrangement joins TRBV18 to TRBJ2-5; D not resolved. The CDR3 spans 11 residues. Germline V CDR1 and CDR2: KGHSH, LQKENI. DNA for the CDR3: TGTGTCAGCTCACCACAAGAGACCCAGTACTTC. It translates to CVSSPQETQYF.

The chain employs TRBV5-5 and TRBJ1-2; 9 positions match TRBD1. CDR3 length: 16 amino acids. Trimming cost V 4 bases and J 1 base; bases outside gene matches: 8. From germline, CDR1 is SGHKS and CDR2 YYEKEE (reference sequence). CDR3 protein: CASSPEGTGFNYGYTF. The DNA of the CDR3 is TGTGCCAGCAGCCCGGAGGGGACAGGGTTTAACTATGGCTACACCTTC.

This clonotype was picked up a small number of times. V gene TRBV20-1 combines with J gene TRBJ2-7, with 8 bases lining up with TRBD2. CDR1 and CDR2 from the germline V gene are DFQATT and SNEGSKA (reference sequence). The V segment lost 2 bases and the J segment 7 bases; nucleotides outside the gene matches: 10. CDR3 length: 14 amino acids. As DNA, the CDR3 is TGCAGTGCTAGATCCCTCGGACTAGCTTATGAGCAGTACGTC. As protein: CSARSLGLAYEQYV.

V usage is TRBV29-1 and J usage is TRBJ1-2; D remains ambiguous. There are 12 residues in the CDR3. CDR1 is SQVTM, CDR2 ANQGSEA, per germline. The V end was cut by 3 bases, the J end by 6 bases, with 11 bases between. The chain's CDR3 is CSVDHALNGYTF. The CDR3 DNA follows: TGCAGCGTTGATCATGCCCTGAATGGCTACACCTTC.

This clonotype showed up just a few times. This chain joins TRBV20-1 and TRBJ2-1; a weak D match, TRBD2 (6 bases). CDR1 and CDR2 (germline): DFQATT, SNEGSKA (reference sequence). The germline V and J ends were trimmed by 4 bases and 3 bases, with 16 bases remaining between them. This CDR3 has 15 residues. CDR3 region: CSATALGRNYNEQFF. CDR3 nucleotide sequence: TGCAGTGCTACCGCGCTGGGGAGGAACTACAATGAGCAGTTCTTC.

This chain links TRBV20-1 with TRBJ2-1, with 7 bases identical to TRBD2. With 3 bases clipped from V and 4 bases from J, the junction kept 9 bases outside the gene matches. The CDR3 totals 15 residues. The germline CDR1 and CDR2 sequences are DFQATT and SNEGSKA (reference sequence). CDR3 in DNA: TGCAGTGCTAGGGTAGATAGCGGGTCTTACAATGAGCAGTTCTTC. Encoded protein: CSARVDSGSYNEQFF.

This chain joins TRBV5-1 and TRBJ2-2; no clear D. Trimming left V 0 bases short and J 7 bases short, with 13 bases between. The length of the CDR3 is 15 residues. The germline V gene has CDR1 SGHRS and CDR2 YFSETQ. The chain's CDR3 is CASSLDLPRSGELFF. CDR3 nucleotide sequence: TGCGCCAGCAGCTTGGATCTGCCTAGGAGCGGGGAGCTGTTTTTT.

This clonotype was seen a few times. The gene calls are TRBV24-1 and TRBJ2-3; 7 bases align to TRBD1. Trimming took 3 bases from V and 2 from J; bases not matched to a gene: 4. The CDR3 has 15 amino acids. Germline V gives CDR1 KGHDR, CDR2 SFDVKD. The CDR3 coding sequence is TGTGCCACCAGTGATCGCGGACAGGCCACAGATACGCAGTATTTT. This gives the protein CATSDRGQATDTQYF.

This clonotype was counted a few times. This chain links TRBV29-1 with TRBJ2-1; D ambiguous. Germline CDR1 and CDR2: SQVTM and ANQGSEA. The length of the CDR3 is 10 residues. Between the trimmed V and J ends, which lost 6 bases and 6 bases, there was a span of 6 bases. DNA of the CDR3: TGCAGCGTCCGAATCAATGAGCAGTTCTTC. This sequence encodes CSVRINEQFF.

The V gene is TRBV18, the J gene TRBJ1-3; TRBD1 matches at 7 bases. Per the germline V gene, CDR1 is KGHSH and CDR2 is LQKENI. The CDR3 loop spans 18 amino acids. V lost 4 bases to trimming and J lost 0 bases; unmatched junction nucleotides: 12. The CDR3 DNA reads TGTGCCAGCTCACTAGGAGGGACAGACCTTAGCTCTGGAAACACCATATATTTT. This sequence encodes CASSLGGTDLSSGNTIYF.

V is TRBV20-1 and J is TRBJ1-5; D is undetermined. This CDR3 is 18 amino acids long. Trimming left V 0 bases short and J 3 bases short, with 21 bases between. Germline CDR1 and CDR2: DFQATT and SNEGSKA (reference sequence). The CDR3 DNA is TGCAGTGCTAGAGATACATTCAGTCCTGGGCACAACAATCAGCCCCAGCATTTT. It codes for CSARDTFSPGHNNQPQHF.

This clonotype has just a few counts. This rearrangement joins TRBV4-1 to TRBJ2-3, with D tentatively TRBD2 (5 bases). This CDR3 has 17 residues. Trimming cost V 0 bases and J 0 bases, with 13 bases left between them. Germline assignment: CDR1 MGHRA and CDR2 YSYEKL. The chain's CDR3 is CASSQEGAETSTDTQYF. The CDR3 coding sequence is TGCGCCAGCAGCCAAGAGGGAGCGGAAACTAGCACAGATACGCAGTATTTT.

The chain couples TRBV5-6 to TRBJ2-1; a possible D gene is TRBD2 (6 bases). The CDR3 runs to 18 residues. CDR1 SGHDT and CDR2 YYEEEE come from the germline V gene. The V and J ends lost 1 base and 0 bases respectively, with 17 bases between them. DNA for the CDR3: TGTGCCAGCAGCTTGCGGATGCGGTTGGGAGGCTCCTACAATGAGCAGTTCTTC. This translates into CASSLRMRLGGSYNEQFF.

This clonotype showed up just a few times. This chain uses TRBV20-1 with TRBJ2-2; weak D call: TRBD2 (5 bases). CDR1 and CDR2 from the germline V gene are DFQATT and SNEGSKA (reference sequence). V lost 4 bases, J lost 6 bases, and 21 bases lay in between. The CDR3 loop spans 16 amino acids. The CDR3 region has the DNA TGCAGTGCTAAATCGGGCGGCGGGCCAAGGGCCGGGGAGCTGTTTTTT. It yields the protein CSAKSGGGPRAGELFF.